These T cell receptor beta chains were read from a single sample in a study of T cells after posttransplantation cyclophosphamide. TCRdb keeps only in-frame clones here, not all; method: immunoSEQ multiplex PCR. Observed in the sample are tens of thousands of clones, none of them singletons. Sequencing was performed on PBMCs. Receptors originate from a man aged 35-49 years in good health, CMV-negative, and a related stem cell transplant donor. Each CDR3 is given with its conserved first and last residue. A D gene is named only where the DNA matches it firmly. Clone sizes are given selectively: once, few, many, or a class where the clone is expanded.

d_gene	abundance	v_gene	j_gene	CDR3nt	CDR3aa
-	many	TRBV7-9	TRBJ1-2	TGTGCCAGCAGCTACTCAACGGGGACATTCGTCTTC	CASSYSTGTFVF
TRBD2	many	TRBV13	TRBJ2-1	TGTGCCAGCACCGAGCGGGAGGACACCTACAATGAGCAGTTCTTC	CASTEREDTYNEQFF
-	-	TRBV11-2	TRBJ2-5	TGTGCCAGCAGCTTCAACTTGGGGGGGCGAGAGACCCAGTACTTC	CASSFNLGGRETQYF
-	many	TRBV7-8	TRBJ1-5	TGTGCCAGCAGCACTCGACTAGGGGATCAGCCCCAGCATTTT	CASSTRLGDQPQHF
TRBD2	few	TRBV4-1	TRBJ2-7	TGCGCCAGCAGCCAAGATCTAGCGGGCGCCTACGAGCAGTACTTC	CASSQDLAGAYEQYF
-	many	TRBV5-8	TRBJ2-7	TGTGCCAGCAGCTTCGAACAGGCCTACGAGCAGTACTTC	CASSFEQAYEQYF
-	many	TRBV9	TRBJ2-1	TGTGCCAGCAGCGTAGGGTTAGCGGACGACTACAATGAGCAGTTCTTC	CASSVGLADDYNEQFF
TRBD1	many	TRBV4-1	TRBJ1-4	TGCGCCAGCAGCCAAGATCTCGGGACAGCCCTCGCAACTAATGAAAAACTGTTTTTT	CASSQDLGTALATNEKLFF
-	many	TRBV7-9	TRBJ1-5	TGTGCCAGCAGCACCACAGGCTACAATCAGCCCCAGCATTTT	CASSTTGYNQPQHF
-	few	TRBV5-1	TRBJ1-2	TGCGCCAGCAGCTTGACGGCAGGGAACTATGGCTACACCTTC	CASSLTAGNYGYTF
-	-	TRBV6-5	TRBJ2-3	TGTGCCAGCCGTATGTGGGACCCCCGGGGGGATACGCAGTATTTT	CASRMWDPRGDTQYF
TRBD1	many	TRBV6-4	TRBJ1-1	TGTGCCAGCAGTGCCGGGACAGGGTCGACTGAAGCTTTCTTT	CASSAGTGSTEAFF
TRBD2	many	TRBV6-6	TRBJ2-1	TGTGCCAGCAGACCCTCAGCGGGAGGGGGCGATGAGCAGTTCTTC	CASRPSAGGGDEQFF
-	few	TRBV25-1	TRBJ2-5	TGTGCCAGTAGTTTCGGTGGGACTGGTGGGGAGACCCAGTACTTC	CASSFGGTGGETQYF
-	many	TRBV10-3	TRBJ1-6	TGTGCCATCAGTGCAGGGGAAAGTAATTCACCCCTCCACTTT	CAISAGESNSPLHF
-	many	TRBV10-3	TRBJ1-5	TGTGCCATCAGTGAGTCAGGATCCAGGGATCAGCCCCAGCATTTT	CAISESGSRDQPQHF
-	-	TRBV6-6	TRBJ2-7	TGTGCCAGCAGTTCCCCCGCAGGGTACGAGCAGTACTTC	CASSSPAGYEQYF
-	many	TRBV15	TRBJ1-1	TGTGCCACCAGCAGAGAACAGACCACTGAAGCTTTCTTT	CATSREQTTEAFF
-	many	TRBV7-8	TRBJ2-5	TGTGCCAGCAGCTTAGCGCTAATGGAGACCCAGTACTTC	CASSLALMETQYF
TRBD2	many	TRBV4-1	TRBJ2-2	TGCGCCAGCAGCCTACTAGCGGGGGCCCTTGCCGGGGAGCTGTTTTTT	CASSLLAGALAGELFF
TRBD1	many	TRBV6-5	TRBJ1-3	TGTGCCAGCAGTTCGCTAGGGGGGACAGGGGGAAACACCATATATTTT	CASSSLGGTGGNTIYF
TRBD2	few	TRBV6-1	TRBJ2-7	TGTGCCAGCAGTGCCCGGATCGGGACTAGCGGGGGGGCACACGAGCAGTACTTC	CASSARIGTSGGAHEQYF
TRBD1	many	TRBV5-1	TRBJ2-1	TGCGCCAGCAGCTATAACGGGGACAGCGTCAATGAGCAGTTCTTC	CASSYNGDSVNEQFF
-	-	TRBV27	TRBJ2-2	TGTGCCAGCAGTTTATTGGGCAGTCCGAACACCGGGGAGCTGTTTTTT	CASSLLGSPNTGELFF
-	-	TRBV2	TRBJ1-5	TGTGCCAGCAGTCTAGGGGAGGGTACTTCGGCCCAGCATTTT	CASSLGEGTSAQHF
-	many	TRBV5-4	TRBJ2-7	TGTGCCAGCAGCGTGACCGACCAGGGCGAGCAGTACTTC	CASSVTDQGEQYF
-	-	TRBV18	TRBJ1-1	TGTGCCAGCTCACCACAGGGGCTAAAGAACACTGAAGCTTTCTTT	CASSPQGLKNTEAFF
-	many	TRBV7-9	TRBJ2-2	TGTGCCAGCAGCTCGACAGGGAACACCGGGGAGCTGTTTTTT	CASSSTGNTGELFF
-	many	TRBV18	TRBJ1-1	TGTGCCAGCTCGCGATCAAAGTTAACTGAAGCTTTCTTT	CASSRSKLTEAFF
TRBD2	many	TRBV19	TRBJ2-2	TGTGCCAGTAGTATCCGAGCGGGGGCGAACACCGGGGAGCTGTTTTTT	CASSIRAGANTGELFF
-	many	TRBV5-1	TRBJ2-2	TGCGCCAGCAGCTTAAGAGCGGGCCAGAACACCGGGGAGCTGTTTTTT	CASSLRAGQNTGELFF
TRBD1	many	TRBV5-1	TRBJ2-5	TGCGCCAGCAGCTTACAGGGGACAGAGACCCAGTACTTC	CASSLQGTETQYF
-	many	TRBV6-6	TRBJ1-1	TGTGCCAGCAGTTACGGGGGGGGCGAAGCTTTCTTT	CASSYGGGEAFF
TRBD2	few	TRBV30	TRBJ2-1	TGTGCCTGGAGTCACCAGGGACTAGTTGATGAGTTCTTC	CAWSHQGLVDEFF
TRBD1	many	TRBV7-9	TRBJ2-1	TGTGCCAGCAGCTTAGAGGGGACAGGGACCTACAATGAGCAGTTCTTC	CASSLEGTGTYNEQFF
-	few	TRBV6-6	TRBJ2-3	TGTGCCAGCAAATGGAGCGGTAGCACAGATACGCAGTATTTT	CASKWSGSTDTQYF
-	few	TRBV10-3	TRBJ2-3	TGTGCCATCAGTGAGTCTGTTGGGGGGTCGCAGTATTTT	CAISESVGGSQYF
TRBD2	many	TRBV19	TRBJ2-1	TGTGCCACCAAATTTAGCGGGGAAATAGGCAATGAGCAGTTCTTC	CATKFSGEIGNEQFF
TRBD1	-	TRBV19	TRBJ2-5	TGTGCCAGTAGTACCCACAGGGGGCGGGAGACCCAGTACTTC	CASSTHRGRETQYF
TRBD2	many	TRBV7-3	TRBJ2-3	TGTGCCAGCAGCTTCACTAGCGGGGGGGCAGATACGCAGTATTTT	CASSFTSGGADTQYF
-	few	TRBV19	TRBJ2-1	TGTGCCAGTAGTCCTCCGGGCGGGTATGAGCAGTTCTTC	CASSPPGGYEQFF
-	-	TRBV18	TRBJ2-2	TGTGCCAGCTCACCATACGGCGGTTATCAGGGGAGCACCGGGGAGCTGTTTTTT	CASSPYGGYQGSTGELFF
TRBD2	many	TRBV5-1	TRBJ2-3	TGCGCCAGCAGCAAGAGCGGGAGTAGCACAGATACGCAGTATTTT	CASSKSGSSTDTQYF
TRBD2	many	TRBV7-2	TRBJ2-1	TGTGCCAGCAGCCGGACTAGCGGGAGCTATGAGCAGTTCTTC	CASSRTSGSYEQFF
TRBD1	many	TRBV2	TRBJ2-1	TGTGCCAGCAGGGACAGGGACCATGAGCAGTTCTTC	CASRDRDHEQFF
TRBD2	-	TRBV9	TRBJ2-2	TGTGCCAGCAGCCCCAGAGGAGTAGCGGGTTTGCCCGGGGAGCTGTTTTTT	CASSPRGVAGLPGELFF
-	many	TRBV15	TRBJ1-3	TGTGCCACCAGCAGGGACAGACACTCTGGAAACACCATATATTTT	CATSRDRHSGNTIYF
TRBD2	many	TRBV6-5	TRBJ2-2	TGTGCCAGCAGTTACTCGCTAGCGGGGGCCCCCGGGGAGCTGTTTTTT	CASSYSLAGAPGELFF
TRBD1	few	TRBV5-4	TRBJ2-5	TGTGCCAGCAGCTTCGGCAGGGGGCAGGAGACCCAGTACTTC	CASSFGRGQETQYF
-	-	TRBV30	TRBJ1-4	TGTGCCTGCTCCCCCGGTAATGAAAAACTGTTTTTT	CACSPGNEKLFF
TRBD1	few	TRBV6-1	TRBJ1-5	TGTGCCAGCAGTCACGGGACAGACAATCAGCCCCAGCATTTT	CASSHGTDNQPQHF